These 18 T cell receptor beta chains originate from one sample sequenced in a study of cytomegalovirus exposure and HLA in healthy donors. The PCR contained 60 Vbeta and 13 Jbeta primers. Clones were read by immunoSEQ multiplex PCR, and TCRdb kept only the in-frame ones, dropping some. Seen here are more than 200,000 clones, around 85% observed once, and the top ten hold 0.22%. Sequencing was carried out using PBMCs. All receptors come from a girl aged 2 to 10 in good health and CMV-seronegative.

This sequence joins TRBV4-1 and TRBJ2-7; D may be TRBD1 (5 bases). Trimming left V 1 base short and J 4 bases short, with 14 bases between. The CDR3 spans 15 residues. From germline, CDR1 is MGHRA and CDR2 YSYEKL. The CDR3 region has the DNA TGCGCCAGCAGCCAAGCGCAGGGCAGTATGTACGAGCAGTACTTC. As protein: CASSQAQGSMYEQYF.

This chain joins TRBV18 and TRBJ2-7; D perhaps matches TRBD1 (6 bases). The germline CDR1 and CDR2 sequences are KGHSH and LQKENI. The CDR3 has 14 residues. V lost 3 bases and J 3 bases, leaving 12 bases between the germline ends. In DNA, the CDR3 is TGTGCCAGCTCACCGGGACAAACCCTCTACGAGCAGTACTTC. It codes for CASSPGQTLYEQYF.

The DNA for the CDR3 is TGCGCCAGCAGCCAAGAGGGAGCAGGGGCCTCTGAGACCCAGTACTTC. Translation: CASSQEGAGASETQYF. This chain joins TRBV4-1 and TRBJ2-5; TRBD1 might be the D (6 bases). V was pared by 0 bases and J by 5 bases, with 16 bases between. This CDR3 spans 16 amino acids. The germline V gene encodes CDR1 MGHRA and CDR2 YSYEKL.

The chain joins TRBV19 to TRBJ1-1; D is possibly TRBD1 (5 bases). Germline values: CDR1 LNHDA, CDR2 SQIVND (reference sequence). Deletions cut 1 base from V and 1 base from J, with 10 bases between. The CDR3 is made up of 15 amino acids. CDR3 sequence: CASSIVARENTEAFF. CDR3 nucleotide sequence: TGTGCCAGTAGTATAGTAGCCAGGGAGAACACTGAAGCTTTCTTT.

The chain has TRBV7-9 and TRBJ1-3, with 7 bases aligning to TRBD1. The ends lost 6 bases at V and 0 bases at J; junction bases unmatched: 5. The CDR3 length is 15 residues. In germline, CDR1 is SEHNR, CDR2 FQNEAQ (reference sequence). CDR3 region: CASRSRGSSGNTIYF. The DNA for the CDR3 is TGTGCCAGCAGAAGCAGGGGGTCCTCTGGAAACACCATATATTTT.

This clone has a single count. The chain joins TRBV5-1 to TRBJ1-1; 7 bases line up with TRBD1. The germline gives CDR1 SGHRS, CDR2 YFSETQ. V lost 7 bases to trimming and J lost 5 bases; unmatched junction nucleotides: 8. CDR3 length: 13 residues. The CDR3 DNA follows: TGCGCCAGCTTGGGAGACAGGGTGACTGAAGCTTTCTTT. Translating it yields CASLGDRVTEAFF.

The CDR3 loop reads CASSGAFYSGNTIYF. The CDR3 DNA reads TGTGCCAGCAGTGGTGCGTTCTACTCTGGAAACACCATATATTTT. V usage is TRBV2 and J usage is TRBJ1-3, with unresolved D. The CDR3 consists of 15 residues. Trimming cost V 4 bases and J 0 bases, with 10 bases left between them. The V gene's germline CDR1 is SNHLY and CDR2 FYNNEI.

This clone was seen a handful of times. J is TRBJ2-5 and V is TRBV5-1; 10 bases map to TRBD1. In germline, CDR1 is SGHRS, CDR2 YFSETQ. This CDR3 comprises 14 residues. J lost 5 bases, V lost 4 bases, and 5 bases had no gene match. CDR3 sequence: CASSPGTGVETQYF. In nucleotides, the CDR3 is TGCGCCAGCAGCCCCGGGACAGGGGTGGAGACCCAGTACTTC.

A single count supports this clone. This sequence joins TRBV18 and TRBJ2-3; a weak D match, TRBD2 (6 bases). From germline, CDR1 is KGHSH and CDR2 LQKENI. This CDR3 is 16 amino acids long. V was shortened by 6 bases and J by 3 bases, with 19 bases between the two germline ends. The CDR3 DNA follows: TGTGCCAGCTCGCCTGTCAGGACTAAGCAAACAGATACGCAGTATTTT. It specifies CASSPVRTKQTDTQYF.

This clone has only a few counts. J is TRBJ1-1 and V is TRBV2; D remains ambiguous. CDR1 is SNHLY and CDR2 is FYNNEI in the germline V gene. Trimming removed 6 bases from V and 10 bases from J, with 18 bases in between. CDR3 length: 13 amino acids. In DNA, the CDR3 is TGTGCCAGCAGATTAGGTCAGGAGGAAGGAGCTTTCTTT. It specifies CASRLGQEEGAFF.

The J gene is TRBJ1-3, the V gene TRBV25-1; D unclear. The CDR3 is 15 residues long. Germline-derived CDR1 and CDR2 are MGHDK and SYGVNS. Trimming took 6 bases from V and 0 from J, leaving 12 bases between them. CDR3 coding DNA: TGTGCCAGCAGAAATCATAGTAGCTCTGGAAACACCATATATTTT. Translation gives CASRNHSSSGNTIYF.

The rearrangement uses TRBV7-9 and TRBJ1-1; a weak D match, TRBD1 (5 bases). Trimming stripped 1 base from V and 4 bases from J, with 13 bases between. The CDR3 totals 15 residues. In germline, CDR1 is SEHNR, CDR2 FQNEAQ (reference sequence). The CDR3 reads CASSLGGRVGTEAFF. DNA of the CDR3: TGTGCCAGCAGCTTAGGGGGCAGGGTAGGCACTGAAGCTTTCTTT.

The rearrangement joins TRBV2 to TRBJ2-2; TRBD2 agrees at 11 bases. The CDR3 has 16 residues. Losses at the gene ends were 2 bases for V and 12 bases for J; bases not matched to a gene: 11. In germline, CDR1 is SNHLY, CDR2 FYNNEI. CDR3 region: CASSEYSLLAGAQLFF. In DNA form, the CDR3 reads TGTGCCAGCAGTGAATATTCTTTACTAGCGGGAGCGCAGCTGTTTTTT.

The V call is TRBV4-2, the J call TRBJ1-2; 8 nucleotides match TRBD1. CDR3 size: 15 residues. The trim removed 1 base at V and 4 bases at J, leaving 5 bases unmatched. Germline V lookup: CDR1 LGHNA, CDR2 YNFKEQ. CDR3 amino acids: CASSQGTGSAYGYTF. The DNA for the CDR3 is TGTGCCAGCAGCCAAGGGACAGGGTCCGCCTATGGCTACACCTTC.

The CDR3: CASSITGQPNSPLHF. As DNA, the CDR3 is TGTGCCAGTAGTATCACGGGACAGCCTAATTCACCCCTCCACTTT. The J gene is TRBJ1-6, the V gene TRBV19, with TRBD1 matching over 7 bases. V dropped 3 bases and J dropped 6; count of bases not matched to a gene: 5. CDR1 is LNHDA and CDR2 is SQIVND in the germline V gene (reference sequence). The CDR3 is 15 amino acids.

The chain employs TRBV11-2 and TRBJ2-1, with TRBD2 matching over 12 bases. CDR3 length equals 16 residues. J lost 0 bases, V lost 4 bases, and 1 base had no gene match. Germline V gives CDR1 SGHAT, CDR2 FQNNGV. DNA for the CDR3: TGTGCCAGCAGCTCGACTAGCGGGAGCTCCTACAATGAGCAGTTCTTC. Translation: CASSSTSGSSYNEQFF.

The gene calls are TRBV6-6 and TRBJ2-7; 7 bases match TRBD1. The V and J ends lost 5 bases and 1 base, in that order; junction bases with no gene match: 11. The CDR3 totals 16 residues. CDR1 is MNHNY, CDR2 SVGAGI, per germline (reference sequence). The CDR3 coding sequence is TGTGCCAGCAGTCCCCGCCGGGACAGTCCATCCTACGAGCAGTACTTC. Amino acid sequence: CASSPRRDSPSYEQYF.

The chain links TRBV29-1 to TRBJ1-1, with D hard to call. Germline-derived CDR1 and CDR2 are SQVTM and ANQGSEA. The CDR3 has 14 amino acids. The V gene lost 6 bases and the J gene lost 6 bases, with 20 bases spanning the gap. CDR3 residues: CSVTKTYGRPEAFF. The CDR3, as DNA: TGCAGCGTGACTAAGACATACGGTCGTCCTGAAGCTTTCTTT.